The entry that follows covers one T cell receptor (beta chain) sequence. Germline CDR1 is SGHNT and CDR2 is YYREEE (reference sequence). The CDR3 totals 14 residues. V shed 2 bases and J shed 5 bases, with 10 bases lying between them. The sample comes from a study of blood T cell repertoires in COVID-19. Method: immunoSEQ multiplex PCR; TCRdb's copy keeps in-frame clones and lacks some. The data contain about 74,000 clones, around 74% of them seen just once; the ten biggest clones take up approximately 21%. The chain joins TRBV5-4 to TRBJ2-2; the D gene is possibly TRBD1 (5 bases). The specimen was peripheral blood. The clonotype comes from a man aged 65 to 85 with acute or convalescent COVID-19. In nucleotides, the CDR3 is TGTGCCAGCAGCTTCTCAGGGAAAACCGGGGAGCTGTTTTTT. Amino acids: CASSFSGKTGELFF.